This T cell receptor beta chain was captured in a study of shared clonotypes between healthy human individuals. In the study overall: Contributing individuals were a couple of females and three males aged 18 to 49.

The CDR3 spans 14 residues. Germline V CDR1 and CDR2: SGHDN, FVKESK. Trimming took off 4 bases at V and 3 bases at J, with 10 bases between the two ends. Method: immunoSEQ multiplex PCR; TCRdb's copy keeps in-frame clones and lacks some. Among about 2,100,000 clones, just over 90% were seen once, and the ten largest hold roughly 1.7%. CD45RO-negative, CCR7-selected cells formed the naive CD8 fraction, which excluded terminally differentiated effector memory CD45RA+ cells. The receptor was derived from a man between 18 and 29 years old in good health. Some clones in this sample may be carry-over from other donors' samples. The sequencing sample was made of naive CD8+ T cells from PBMCs. The genes are TRBV14 and TRBJ2-1; unclear D gene. For the CDR3, the DNA is TGTGCCAGCAGCCCTCGAGTCTTCTACAATGAGCAGTTCTTC. Its translation: CASSPRVFYNEQFF.